This entry concerns a single T cell receptor (beta chain). In germline, CDR1 is MDHEN, CDR2 SYDVKM. The CDR3 extends over 17 amino acids. Losses at the gene ends were 3 bases for V and 5 bases for J; bases not matched to a gene: 11. Amplification of TCR beta CDR3 regions was performed using RNA transcripts as template. When the TCR CDR3 underwent first-round RT-PCR, the HTBI primer set was used. TCRdb redid the calling of the multiplex PCR reads with MiXCR, one entry per CDR3 protein. Here the sample spans approximately 260,000 distinct CDR3 sequences, 12% to 15% being singletons. Diagnoses were established using clinical symptoms, serum thyroxine and TRAb, thyroid ultrasound and orbital computed tomography. Before ophthalmopathy appeared, progressors gave blood at initial hyperthyroidism diagnosis. Isolation of PBMCs was performed on 9.5 to 10 ml fresh peripheral blood. The sample comes from a study of T cells in Graves' hyperthyroidism and ophthalmopathy.

V and J are TRBV28 and TRBJ2-2; 8 bases align to TRBD2. The receptor's source is a woman aged 45-65 years with Graves' hyperthyroidism that later progressed to Graves' ophthalmopathy. Sample: blood. CDR3 bases: TGTGCCAGCAGTTTCGGGGGGGGAGAGGGGGATACCGGGGAGCTGTTTTTT. Its protein is CASSFGGGEGDTGELFF.